The source of this T cell receptor (beta chain) is a study of STAT5B mutations in CD4+ large granular lymphocyte leukemia. Study outcomes and limitations: Without HLA matching, higher CD4+ than CD8+ T-LGLL clonality could reflect small sample size. Compared with healthy controls (2/35), patient top clones favored TRBV06 (8/27). CD4-sorted patient repertoires seemed more clonal than healthy CD4+ repertoires.

This CDR3 has 13 amino acids. Germline V gene lookup returns CDR1 SGHNT and CDR2 YYREEE (reference sequence). The ends were cut back, 0 bases at V and 5 bases at J, with 8 bases in the middle. This clone was detected a few times. As yet, its antigen is unknown. TCRdb's table, derived via immunoSEQ multiplex PCR, lists solely in-frame clones and lacks some. The sample has 30,000 to 35,000 clones; less than 80% are singletons. The TCR comes from a human donor in good health. The V and J genes are TRBV5-4 and TRBJ2-5, with D unclear. Material for sequencing was CD4+ T cells from blood buffy coats. Here the CDR3 DNA reads TGTGCCAGCAGCTTGGTGCCCATTGAGACCCAGTACTTC. It yields the protein CASSLVPIETQYF.